The 32 T cell receptor beta chains presented below share a single source sample, sequenced in a study of metastatic and nonmetastatic thyroid tumors. TCRdb re-called the PCR reads with MiXCR. The top ten clones hold just over 3.5% of a sample with roughly 83,000 clones, 15% of them seen once. None of the patients had undergone any treatment ahead of thyroid surgery. Sequences were obtained from blood. Receptor source: a female donor with papillary thyroid cancer or a benign thyroid nodule (not recorded which). Some clones in this sample may be carry-over from other donors' samples.

This clone has at least ten counts. This chain links TRBV4-1 with TRBJ1-3; D unresolved. V gave up 0 bases and J gave up 0 bases, with 9 bases separating them. Looked up from germline, CDR1 is MGHRA and CDR2 is YSYEKL. The CDR3 loop spans 16 amino acids. The CDR3 loop reads CASSQDPQSSGNTIYF. The CDR3 nucleotides are TGCGCCAGCAGCCAAGATCCCCAGAGCTCTGGAAACACCATATATTTT.

This clone was seen only a few times. A junction end diverges from the germline sequence, so it may reflect a read error. J is TRBJ2-7 and V is TRBV6-1, with 8 bases matching TRBD1. The CDR3 is 13 amino acids. The V gene's germline CDR1 is MNHNS and CDR2 SASEGT. The CDR3 protein is CASSSRTGYKQYF. CDR3 coding DNA: TGTGCGAGCAGCTCGAGGACAGGGTACAAGCAGTACTTC.

Remarks on this clone: At one end the junction does not follow the germline gene, possibly because of a read error. The chain employs TRBV10-3 and TRBJ2-7, with D possibly called TRBD1 or TRBD2 (6 bases each). In germline, CDR1 is ENHRY, CDR2 SYGVKD. CDR3 length equals 15 residues. CDR3 residues: CAISGGWGAAYEKYF. The DNA for the CDR3 is TGTGCAATCAGTGGGGGGTGGGGGGCGGCCTACGAGAAGTACTTC.

This clone has more than one count but fewer than ten. Just one base apart from a much larger clone, this may be a read error. V and J are TRBV5-1 and TRBJ2-3; D remains unclear. Per the germline V gene, CDR1 is SGHRS and CDR2 is YFSETQ. The CDR3 is 15 residues long. V shed 1 base and J shed 5 bases, with 14 bases lying between them. The CDR3 loop is CASSLRNVNGDTQYF. The CDR3 DNA follows: TGCGCCAGCAGCTTGCGGAATGTTAATGGAGATACGCAGTATTTT.

This clone was recorded many times. The chain recombines TRBV11-2 with TRBJ2-2; tentatively, D is TRBD1 (6 bases). CDR1 is SGHAT, CDR2 FQNNGV, per germline. The CDR3 runs 15 residues. Deletions cut 5 bases from V and 4 bases from J, with 14 bases between. CDR3 in amino acids: CASSLMGTTTGELFF. As DNA, the CDR3 is TGTGCCAGCAGCCTCATGGGGACAACCACCGGGGAGCTGTTTTTT.

This clone has at least ten counts. The genes are TRBV28 and TRBJ1-5; possible D gene TRBD1, 5 bases. V was cut by 6 bases and J by 9 bases, with 21 bases left in between. The CDR3 is 15 amino acids. CDR1 is MDHEN and CDR2 is SYDVKM in the germline V gene. CDR3 loop: CASSLGASKGSPQHF. CDR3 nucleotide sequence: TGTGCCAGCAGCCTCGGGGCCTCCAAGGGGTCGCCCCAGCATTTT.

The sample holds many counts of this clone. Given a much more abundant clone one base away, this may be a read error. This sample includes further DNA sequences coding for the same CDR3. This chain joins TRBV12-3 or TRBV12-4 and TRBJ1-5; TRBD1 agrees at 7 bases. Losses at the gene ends were 5 bases for V and 7 bases for J; bases not matched to a gene: 11. CDR3 length: 15 residues. CDR3 amino acids: CASSLQGPLVQPQHF. The CDR3 DNA reads as TGTGCCAGCAGTCTACAGGGGCCCTTGGTCCAGCCCCAGCATTTT.

With regard to this clone: A much larger clone lies a single base off, so this may be a read error. The chain couples TRBV7-6 to TRBJ2-1; TRBD2 is a possible D gene (5 bases). Between the trimmed V and J ends, which lost 5 bases and 9 bases, there was a span of 14 bases. This CDR3 has 13 residues. CDR1 SGHVS and CDR2 FNYEAQ come from the germline V gene. The CDR3 DNA is TGTGCCAGCAGCCCCCCCTCGGGGTTTGAGCAGTTCTTC. The encoded protein is CASSPPSGFEQFF.

In this sample, this clone turned up a few times. The sample has other DNA sequences that encode this CDR3 too. The chain recombines TRBV18 with TRBJ1-1, with D possibly TRBD1 on 6 matching bases. Per germline, CDR1 KGHSH and CDR2 LQKENI. The germline V and J ends were trimmed by 5 bases and 9 bases, with 19 bases remaining between them. The CDR3 is 14 residues long. The CDR3, as DNA: TGTGCCAGCTCAGAAAAAGTGGAGAGGGGGAAAGCTTTCTTT. Translating it yields CASSEKVERGKAFF.

This clone came up many times. The rearrangement uses TRBV24-1 and TRBJ2-2; 14 bases align to TRBD2. V was clipped by 2 bases and J by 0 bases; unmatched bases: 4. Germline loops: CDR1 KGHDR, CDR2 SFDVKD. The CDR3 covers 19 residues. CDR3 DNA sequence: TGTGCCACCAGTGATTCGGGGACTAGCGGGGGCTCGAACACCGGGGAGCTGTTTTTT. This encodes CATSDSGTSGGSNTGELFF.

The sample holds many counts of this clone. The V gene is TRBV2, the J gene TRBJ1-1; no clear D gene. Germline CDR1 SNHLY, CDR2 FYNNEI. This CDR3 is 11 amino acids long. V lost 6 bases to trimming and J lost 4 bases, with 6 bases between them. The CDR3: CASSRLTEAFF. Written as DNA, the CDR3 is TGTGCCAGCAGCCGTCTCACTGAAGCTTTCTTT.

Concerning this clone itself: A much larger clone differs by one base, so this may be a read error. This chain links TRBV6-2 or TRBV6-3 with TRBJ2-5; 8 bases are a match to TRBD2. V dropped 9 bases and J dropped 1; count of bases not matched to a gene: 7. CDR3 length equals 14 residues. CDR1 is MNHEY, CDR2 SVGEGT, per germline. The DNA of the CDR3 is TGTGCCAGAAGATCGCGGGGGGTCCAAGAGACCCAGTACTTC. Protein: CARRSRGVQETQYF.

Many counts were recorded for this clone. The rearrangement joins TRBV12-3 or TRBV12-4 to TRBJ1-4; D ambiguous. Deletions cut 4 bases from V and 4 bases from J, with 10 bases between. The CDR3 extends over 14 amino acids. The CDR3: CASSWQAVNEKLFF. Written as DNA, the CDR3 is TGTGCCAGCAGTTGGCAGGCCGTTAATGAAAAACTGTTTTTT.

This clone was seen only a few times. The chain has TRBV6-2 or TRBV6-3 and TRBJ2-2, with unresolved D. Trimming shortened V by 9 bases and J by 4 bases, and 12 bases separated the two germline ends. Per germline, CDR1 MNHEY and CDR2 SVGEGT. The CDR3 has 13 amino acids. The CDR3 region is CARSPRVTGELFF. In DNA, the CDR3 is TGTGCCAGAAGTCCCCGGGTCACCGGGGAGCTGTTTTTT.

This clone was observed at least ten times. The genes are TRBV6-1 and TRBJ1-2; 8 bases are a match to TRBD1. The CDR3 has 13 residues. V lost 5 bases, J lost 4 bases, and 3 bases stayed unmatched. Germline V gene lookup returns CDR1 MNHNS and CDR2 SASEGT. CDR3 protein: CASSIQGGYGYTF. Written as DNA, the CDR3 is TGTGCCAGCAGTATACAGGGGGGCTATGGCTACACCTTC.

This chain connects TRBV6-5 to TRBJ2-7; D call uncertain. The CDR3 is 18 amino acids. Germline loops: CDR1 MNHEY, CDR2 SVGAGI. V was trimmed by 7 bases and J by 3 bases, leaving 28 bases between them. In DNA form, the CDR3 reads TGTGCCAGCACAATATCTTGGGTTGTGACACCCTTCGACTACGAGCAGTACTTC. Translating gives CASTISWVVTPFDYEQYF.

Ten or more counts support this clone. The rearrangement links TRBV20-1 to TRBJ2-2; TRBD1 aligns across 10 bases. The trim removed 0 bases at V and 7 bases at J, leaving 5 bases unmatched. This CDR3 has 15 amino acids. Germline V gene lookup returns CDR1 DFQATT and CDR2 SNEGSKA (reference sequence). The CDR3 is CSAREDRGHGGELFF. The CDR3 DNA is TGCAGTGCTAGAGAAGACAGGGGGCATGGCGGGGAGCTGTTTTTT.

The chain has TRBV9 and TRBJ2-3; D may correspond to TRBD1 or TRBD2 (5 bases each). This CDR3 comprises 15 residues. Germline V lookup: CDR1 SGDLS, CDR2 YYNGEE. V gave up 0 bases and J gave up 0 bases, with 8 bases separating them. CDR3 residues: CASSVGGMSTDTQYF. The CDR3 DNA follows: TGTGCCAGCAGCGTAGGGGGGATGAGCACAGATACGCAGTATTTT.

This clone was counted a few times. The V gene is TRBV12-3 or TRBV12-4, the J gene TRBJ2-7, with no clear D. This CDR3 comprises 14 residues. Trimming left V 5 bases short and J 6 bases short, with 17 bases between. DNA for the CDR3: TGTGCCAGCAGTCACGGTCATAGAAAGGTCGAGCAGTACTTC. Its translation is CASSHGHRKVEQYF.

Notes on this clone: The CDR3 does not end in the conserved phenylalanine or tryptophan, so this is likely a read error. The CDR3 spells CASSIVGIGQGIRGYTI. CDR3 bases: TGTGCCAGCAGCATAGTCGGGATCGGGCAGGGTATCCGCGGCTACACCATC. This rearrangement joins TRBV9 to TRBJ1-2; the D gene is possibly TRBD1 (5 bases). Germline V gene sequence: CDR1 SGDLS, CDR2 YYNGEE. The V and J ends lost 4 bases and 8 bases respectively, with 27 bases between them. There are 17 residues in the CDR3.

About this clone itself: A read error may be the cause here, since a much bigger clone is one base away. The rearrangement uses TRBV20-1 and TRBJ2-1, with 10 nucleotides matching TRBD1. CDR3 size: 14 residues. Germline trimming cut 4 bases from V and 7 bases from J; bases unmatched to any gene: 7. Germline CDR1 DFQATT, CDR2 SNEGSKA (reference sequence). The CDR3 bases are TGCAGTGCTACCGGGACAGGGGCGCTGAATGAGCAGTTCTTC. Translating it yields CSATGTGALNEQFF.

Relative to its sample, this clone is medium-sized (0.01 to 0.1%). The rearrangement joins TRBV28 to TRBJ2-7; 9 bases agree with TRBD1. The germline V gene encodes CDR1 MDHEN and CDR2 SYDVKM. This CDR3 has 15 residues. V lost 6 bases to trimming and J lost 1 base; unmatched junction nucleotides: 7. The CDR3 nucleotides read TGTGCCAGCAGCAGGCTGGGACAGGGATCCTACGAGCAGTACTTC. Translated, it gives CASSRLGQGSYEQYF.

This clone was counted only a few times. This could be a read error, since a much larger clone is one nucleotide away. This chain joins TRBV9 and TRBJ2-1; 8 bases line up with TRBD2. The CDR3 is made up of 15 amino acids. Germline CDR1 reads SGDLS; CDR2 reads YYNGEE. The CDR3 loop reads CACSVAIRGGNEQFF. The CDR3 DNA is TGTGCCTGCAGCGTAGCAATCCGGGGGGGAAATGAGCAGTTCTTC.

This clone occurred many times. The CDR3: CASSLSAGYEQFF. CDR3 DNA sequence: TGTGCCAGCAGCCTAAGCGCGGGATATGAGCAGTTCTTC. The genes are TRBV6-4 and TRBJ2-1, with D possibly TRBD2 on 6 matching bases. The V gene's germline CDR1 is MRHNA and CDR2 SNTAGT. The CDR3 length is 13 residues. Trimming took off 6 bases at V and 8 bases at J, with 14 bases between the two ends.

In its sample, this clone was seen many times. A much larger clone sits a single nucleotide away, making a read error possible. This chain uses TRBV6-1 with TRBJ2-1; either TRBD1 or TRBD2 may supply D (6 bases each). Germline-derived CDR1 and CDR2 are MNHNS and SASEGT. This CDR3 region has 14 residues. Trimming cost V 6 bases and J 9 bases, with 18 bases left between them. The CDR3 region has the DNA TGTGCCAGCAGAATAGGAGGGGGGTCCTTTGAGCAGTTCTTC. This translates into CASRIGGGSFEQFF.

This clone was detected ten times or more. At the DNA level, this CDR3 is encoded by other sequences in the same sample as well. The gene calls are TRBV7-9 and TRBJ1-1; D gene ambiguous. Germline assignment: CDR1 SEHNR and CDR2 FQNEAQ (reference sequence). The V end lost 1 base, the J end lost 2 bases, and 2 bases lay between the germline ends. This CDR3 region has 12 residues. The CDR3 region has the DNA TGTGCCAGCAGCTTAGTTAACACTGAAGCTTTCTTT. Translated, it gives CASSLVNTEAFF.

This clone was counted a few times. The rearrangement joins TRBV2 to TRBJ1-3; D remains ambiguous. Germline V gives CDR1 SNHLY, CDR2 FYNNEI. The length of the CDR3 is 15 residues. Trimming stripped 4 bases from V and 0 bases from J, with 10 bases between. For the CDR3, the DNA is TGTGCCAGCAGTGTTTTGAGGATCTCTGGAAACACCATATATTTT. Amino acid sequence: CASSVLRISGNTIYF.

At least ten counts were recorded for this clone. The chain employs TRBV2 and TRBJ1-3; D remains ambiguous. V was cut by 7 bases and J by 4 bases, with 11 bases left in between. In germline, CDR1 is SNHLY, CDR2 FYNNEI. There are 13 residues in the CDR3. The CDR3 nucleotides read TGTGCCAGCACCGGGGATACCGGAAACACCATATATTTT. Protein: CASTGDTGNTIYF.

This clone occurred many times. The chain combines TRBV6-4 with TRBJ1-2; 8 nucleotides align to TRBD1. The CDR3 has 16 residues. The germline V gene has CDR1 MRHNA and CDR2 SNTAGT. J gave up 6 bases and V 2 bases, and 11 bases lay outside the gene matches. The DNA for the CDR3 is TGTGCCAGCAGTGACGTCGGGACAGGTTTCCATGATGGCTACACCTTC. It yields the protein CASSDVGTGFHDGYTF.

This clone was found a few times. A much larger clone is a single base away; this may be a read error. The sample contains more than one DNA sequence encoding this CDR3. This sequence joins TRBV19 and TRBJ2-3; D gene unclear. CDR3 length: 12 amino acids. CDR1 and CDR2 (germline): LNHDA, SQIVND (reference sequence). For the CDR3, the DNA is TGTGCCAGTAGTATAGGACAAGGTACGCAGTACTTT. This translates into CASSIGQGTQYF.

This clone has a handful of counts. At one end, the junction sequence differs from germline, possibly due to a read error. V gene TRBV6-1 combines with J gene TRBJ2-2; tentatively, D is TRBD1 or TRBD2 (5 bases each). The CDR3 is 14 residues long. Germline lookup yields CDR1 MNHNS and CDR2 SASEGT. The CDR3, as DNA: TGTTCCAGCCGCCCGGGGACGAACACCGTGGAGCTGTTTTTT. This translates into CSSRPGTNTVELFF.

The chain has TRBV27 and TRBJ2-1; TRBD2 is a possible D gene (5 bases). This CDR3 contains 18 residues. CDR1 and CDR2 (germline): MNHEY, SMNVEV (reference sequence). V was pared by 1 base and J by 4 bases, with 20 bases between. Here the CDR3 DNA reads TGTGCCAGCAGTTTATGGTCCGGGGAGCGAGTAGGTTACAATGAGCAGTTCTTC. The encoded protein is CASSLWSGERVGYNEQFF.